Listed here are 23 T cell receptor beta chains from one sample, sequenced in a study of blood T cell repertoires in COVID-19. Using immunoSEQ multiplex PCR, the repertoire was profiled, and TCRdb retains in-frame clones only, with some absent. The table records fewer than 50,000 clones, approximately 92% of them present only once. Material for sequencing was peripheral blood. The receptors stem from a man in his fifties with COVID-19, enrolled during active disease.

The chain has TRBV30 and TRBJ2-7; TRBD2 is a possible D gene (5 bases). The CDR3 has 13 residues. V was pared by 3 bases and J by 8 bases, with 17 bases between. Germline V gene sequence: CDR1 GTSNPN, CDR2 SVGIG (reference sequence). For the CDR3, the DNA is TGTGCCTGGAGAACTAGTTCCCCGGGCCAGCAGTACTTC. Protein sequence: CAWRTSSPGQQYF. Supplemented by reference TRBV30 and TRBJ2-7, the full variable domain reads SQTIHQWPATLVQPVGSPLSLECTVEGTSNPNLYWYRQAAGRGLQLLFYSVGIGQISSEVPQNLSASRPQDRQFILSSKKLLLSDSGFYLCAWRTSSPGQQYFGPGTRLTVT.

The rearrangement uses TRBV5-1 and TRBJ2-5; possible D gene TRBD1, 6 bases. This CDR3 has 14 amino acids. Germline-derived CDR1 and CDR2 are SGHRS and YFSETQ. V was cut by 4 bases and J by 2 bases, with 12 bases left in between. The CDR3 reads CASSGGDFQETQYF. The CDR3 coding sequence is TGCGCCAGCAGCGGGGGCGACTTTCAAGAGACCCAGTACTTC.

The genes are TRBV7-6 and TRBJ2-7, with 8 bases matching TRBD2. J was trimmed by 0 bases and V by 2 bases; bases with no gene match: 6. This CDR3 region has 16 residues. The germline V gene encodes CDR1 SGHVS and CDR2 FNYEAQ. CDR3 protein: CASSLSSAGGSYEQYF. For the CDR3, the DNA is TGTGCCAGCAGCTTATCTTCTGCGGGAGGCTCCTACGAGCAGTACTTC. Using reference TRBV7-6 and TRBJ2-7 for the parts outside the CDR3, the full variable domain is GAGVSQSPRYKVTKRGQDVALRCDPISGHVSLYWYRQALGQGPEFLTYFNYEAQQDKSGLPNDRFSAERPEGSISTLTIQRTEQRDSAMYRCASSLSSAGGSYEQYFGPGTRLTVT.

The chain recombines TRBV6-1 with TRBJ1-6; 8 bases are a match to TRBD1. The V segment lost 3 bases and the J segment 6 bases; nucleotides outside the gene matches: 10. The length of the CDR3 is 17 residues. The germline gives CDR1 MNHNS, CDR2 SASEGT. The CDR3 here is CASSDRTGKKGNSPLHF. CDR3 DNA sequence: TGTGCCAGCAGTGACCGGACAGGGAAAAAGGGTAATTCACCCCTCCACTTT.

The V call is TRBV4-1, the J call TRBJ2-7; no clear D gene. Germline loops: CDR1 MGHRA, CDR2 YSYEKL. The CDR3 loop spans 14 amino acids. Trimming removed 1 base from V and 1 base from J, with 8 bases in between. CDR3 coding DNA: TGCGCCAGCAGCCAAGCTAGGTATTCCTACGAGCAGTACTTC. This encodes CASSQARYSYEQYF.

The J gene is TRBJ2-1, the V gene TRBV2; 7 nucleotides agree with TRBD2. There are 13 residues in the CDR3. CDR1 is SNHLY and CDR2 is FYNNEI in the germline V gene. This CDR3 reads CAGGEGPNNEQFF. CDR3 sequence (DNA): TGTGCGGGTGGGGAGGGCCCGAACAATGAGCAGTTCTTC. Full variable domain (rest looked up from reference TRBV2 and TRBJ2-1): EPEVTQTPSHQVTQMGQEVILRCVPISNHLYFYWYRQILGQKVEFLVSFYNNEISEKSEIFDDQFSVERPDGSNFTLKIRSTKLEDSAMYFCAGGEGPNNEQFFGPGTRLTVL.

The V call is TRBV6-5, the J call TRBJ1-5, with 8 bases that match TRBD1. This CDR3 spans 14 amino acids. CDR1 and CDR2 (germline): MNHEY, SVGAGI. The V gene end was trimmed by 6 bases and the J gene end by 15 bases; junction bases not matched to a gene: 16. The CDR3 loop is CASSARGQRAFTHF. In DNA form, the CDR3 reads TGTGCCAGCAGCGCCAGGGGGCAGAGAGCCTTTACGCATTTT.

The chain uses TRBV18 and TRBJ2-5; a weak D match, TRBD2 (6 bases). Germline CDR1 is KGHSH and CDR2 is LQKENI. The CDR3 loop spans 14 amino acids. The ends were cut back, 5 bases at V and 5 bases at J, with 15 bases in the middle. CDR3 in amino acids: CASSIAAGSETQYF. CDR3 coding DNA: TGTGCCAGCTCAATAGCGGCAGGGAGTGAGACCCAGTACTTC.

This chain links TRBV28 with TRBJ2-3; 14 bases match TRBD2. CDR3 length equals 16 residues. Trimming removed 5 bases from V and 4 bases from J; junction bases left unmatched: 5. Germline V CDR1 and CDR2: MDHEN, SYDVKM. CDR3 in amino acids: CASSLGTSGSSDTQYF. The CDR3 DNA reads as TGTGCCAGCAGTCTCGGGACTAGCGGGAGTTCAGATACGCAGTATTTT. The full variable domain, rest sourced from reference TRBV28 and TRBJ2-3, is DVKVTQSSRYLVKRTGEKVFLECVQDMDHENMFWYRQDPGLGLRLIYFSYDVKMKEKGDIPEGYSVSREKKERFSLILESASTNQTSMYLCASSLGTSGSSDTQYFGPGTRLTVL.

V and J are TRBV9 and TRBJ2-2; weak D call: TRBD2 (5 bases). The CDR3 sequence is 15 residues long. V lost 0 bases and J lost 4, with 10 bases in between. Germline CDR1 SGDLS, CDR2 YYNGEE. CDR3 bases: TGTGCCAGCAGCGTAGCGGGCGCGGGCACCGGGGAGCTGTTTTTT. Translated, it gives CASSVAGAGTGELFF. The full variable domain, with the rest looked up from reference TRBV9 and TRBJ2-2, is DSGVTQTPKHLITATGQRVTLRCSPRSGDLSVYWYQQSLDQGLQFLIQYYNGEERAKGNILERFSAQQFPDLHSELNLSSLELGDSALYFCASSVAGAGTGELFFGEGSRLTVL.

This chain uses TRBV9 with TRBJ2-1; 7 bases match TRBD1. Germline trimming cut 4 bases from V and 4 bases from J; bases unmatched to any gene: 5. Germline V gene lookup returns CDR1 SGDLS and CDR2 YYNGEE. CDR3 length equals 14 residues. Here the CDR3 DNA reads TGTGCCAGCAGCACTGGGGGACAGTACAATGAGCAGTTCTTC. As protein: CASSTGGQYNEQFF.

The V gene is TRBV5-1, the J gene TRBJ1-4, with 9 nucleotides matching TRBD1. V was pared by 3 bases and J by 8 bases, with 5 bases of the junction left unmatched. The CDR3 sequence is 14 residues long. CDR1 is SGHRS, CDR2 YFSETQ, per germline. The CDR3 region is CASSWTGVEEKLFF. CDR3 nucleotides: TGCGCCAGCAGCTGGACAGGGGTAGAGGAAAAACTGTTTTTT.

This chain joins TRBV12-3 or TRBV12-4 and TRBJ1-1, with 8 bases identical to TRBD1. With 3 bases clipped from V and 7 bases from J, the junction kept 4 bases outside the gene matches. The CDR3 spans 13 residues. CDR3 DNA: TGTGCCAGCAGTTTTCCCGGGACAGGTGAAGCTTTCTTT. It translates to CASSFPGTGEAFF.

V is TRBV19 and J is TRBJ2-3, with D possibly matching TRBD1 (6 bases). CDR1 is LNHDA and CDR2 is SQIVND in the germline V gene (reference sequence). The CDR3 spans 16 residues. Trimming stripped 1 base from V and 0 bases from J, with 11 bases between. CDR3 amino acids: CASSIGGHRSTDTQYF. The CDR3 nucleotides are TGTGCCAGTAGTATAGGGGGACACCGAAGCACAGATACGCAGTATTTT.

V gene TRBV2 combines with J gene TRBJ1-2; D gene unclear. CDR3 length: 13 residues. V was pared by 6 bases and J by 6 bases, with 14 bases between. Germline V lookup: CDR1 SNHLY, CDR2 FYNNEI. The CDR3 region is CASRATPGNGYTF. The CDR3 nucleotides read TGTGCCAGCAGGGCGACTCCGGGGAATGGCTACACCTTC. Together with reference TRBV2 and TRBJ1-2, the CDR3 gives the full variable domain: EPEVTQTPSHQVTQMGQEVILRCVPISNHLYFYWYRQILGQKVEFLVSFYNNEISEKSEIFDDQFSVERPDGSNFTLKIRSTKLEDSAMYFCASRATPGNGYTFGSGTRLTVV.

There are a few counts of this clone. The chain joins TRBV12-5 to TRBJ1-1; a possible D gene is TRBD1 (6 bases). The CDR3 runs 16 residues. CDR1 is LGHNT, CDR2 FRNRAP, per germline. Trimming left V 3 bases short and J 1 base short, with 15 bases between. The CDR3 bases are TGTGCTAGTGGTTTCGACAGGAATCTAAGGAACACTGAAGCTTTCTTT. It translates to CASGFDRNLRNTEAFF.

The rearrangement uses TRBV28 and TRBJ2-1; TRBD1 might be the D (5 bases). The CDR3 has 16 amino acids. Germline-derived CDR1 and CDR2 are MDHEN and SYDVKM. Trimming took off 3 bases at V and 5 bases at J, with 17 bases between the two ends. The CDR3 is CASSFPPVRVNNEQFF. CDR3 coding DNA: TGTGCCAGCAGTTTTCCACCCGTCAGGGTCAACAATGAGCAGTTCTTC.

The chain couples TRBV27 to TRBJ2-2; the D is unclear. This CDR3 has 15 amino acids. Deletions cut 0 bases from V and 5 bases from J, with 10 bases between. CDR1 MNHEY and CDR2 SMNVEV come from the germline V gene (reference sequence). CDR3 loop: CASSLSPIGTGELFF. The CDR3 nucleotides read TGTGCCAGCAGTTTATCCCCGATCGGGACCGGGGAGCTGTTTTTT.

The CDR3 DNA follows: TGTGCCAGCAGCCAAGATGTAGGCAGGGGGCAGAGAGCTTTCTTT. This sequence encodes CASSQDVGRGQRAFF. The chain carries TRBV3-1 (or the pseudogene TRBV3-2) and TRBJ1-1, with 8 nucleotides matching TRBD1. Germline V CDR1 and CDR2: LGHDT, YNNKEL (reference sequence). The CDR3 consists of 15 residues. Trimming cost V 0 bases and J 10 bases; bases outside gene matches: 10.

The chain is built from TRBV19 and TRBJ2-1, with 7 nucleotides matching TRBD2. V lost 7 bases, J lost 0 bases, and 9 bases stayed unmatched. Looked up from germline, CDR1 is LNHDA and CDR2 is SQIVND (reference sequence). This CDR3 is built from 16 residues. CDR3 sequence reads: CASIPSPGGSYNEQFF. The CDR3 DNA follows: TGTGCCAGTATCCCGTCCCCGGGGGGCTCCTACAATGAGCAGTTCTTC.

The rearrangement joins TRBV4-1 to TRBJ2-7, with D unresolved. Trimming shortened V by 1 base and J by 7 bases, and 17 bases separated the two germline ends. The CDR3 has 15 amino acids. CDR1 MGHRA and CDR2 YSYEKL come from the germline V gene. In nucleotides, the CDR3 is TGCGCCAGCAGCCAAGTTCGTACGGGTGTGGGTGAGCAGTACTTC. This encodes CASSQVRTGVGEQYF.

The chain employs TRBV10-3 and TRBJ2-5, with 8 bases that match TRBD1. The V gene's germline CDR1 is ENHRY and CDR2 SYGVKD. V was pared by 2 bases and J by 4 bases, with 3 bases of the junction left unmatched. CDR3 length: 14 residues. The CDR3 spells CAISEIGTGETQYF. The CDR3 DNA reads TGTGCCATCAGTGAGATCGGGACAGGAGAGACCCAGTACTTC.

CDR3 loop: CASSHDGQEWNEQYF. The CDR3 coding sequence is TGTGCCAGCAGCCACGACGGACAGGAATGGAACGAGCAGTACTTC. V gene TRBV7-2 combines with J gene TRBJ2-7; TRBD1 matches 7 bases. Germline V gene lookup returns CDR1 SGHTA and CDR2 FQGNSA. The length of the CDR3 is 15 residues. V gave up 5 bases and J gave up 5 bases; unmatched junction bases: 12.